The sequence of this TCR beta chain was determined in a study of T cell repertoires in cytomegalovirus infection. Study in general: Used in the study were CMV epitopes, some recently identified and HLA-C-restricted, others well-studied and HLA-B-restricted. General study results and limits: HLA-C-restricted CMV clonotypes gave the most frequent clonotype in two of eight donors.

The table lists this clonotype with a count of one. Its antigen is undetermined. V lost 7 bases and J 6 bases, leaving 16 bases between the germline ends. The CDR3 totals 13 residues. TCRdb itself ran the reads through MiXCR, one entry per CDR3 protein. The table has some 800,000 distinct CDR3 sequences, 25% to 35% seen once. The material sequenced was cultured CD8+ T cells from PBMCs, taken from culture after CMV antigen stimulation. The receptor was derived from a human donor in good health (CMV status not recorded). Some clones in this sample may be carry-over from other donors' samples. This rearrangement joins TRBV12-3 or TRBV12-4 to TRBJ2-7, with TRBD1 as a possible D gene (6 bases). DNA of the CDR3: TGTGCCAGCAAAATGGCAGGGGATCCCGAGCAGTACTTC. Its protein is CASKMAGDPEQYF.